Below are 31 T cell receptor beta chains sequenced from a single sample in a study of cytomegalovirus exposure and HLA in healthy donors. With 60 Vbeta and 13 Jbeta primers, the PCR was carried out. Generated by immunoSEQ multiplex PCR, the TCRdb table keeps only in-frame clones and is missing some. The table records tens of thousands of clones, more than 50% of them present only once. Sequenced input: PBMCs. These receptors were collected from a middle-aged woman in good health and CMV-seropositive.

The V call is TRBV11-2, the J call TRBJ2-7; 11 nucleotides line up with TRBD2. The CDR3 contains 17 residues. Losses at the gene ends were 1 base for V and 2 bases for J; bases not matched to a gene: 7. Germline CDR1 SGHAT, CDR2 FQNNGV. The CDR3: CASSLASGGPTPYEQYF. In nucleotides, the CDR3 is TGTGCCAGCAGCTTAGCTAGCGGGGGGCCAACCCCCTACGAGCAGTACTTC.

The CDR3 here is CTSSLRSAGGLDEQYF. The CDR3 DNA reads as TGCACCAGCAGCCTTCGATCCGCGGGGGGGCTCGACGAGCAGTACTTC. This rearrangement joins TRBV1 to TRBJ2-7; TRBD2 is the table's D call, not checked against the DNA. TRBV1 is a listed pseudogene. CDR3 length equals 16 residues.

The gene calls are TRBV19 and TRBJ2-3; tentatively, D is TRBD2 (7 bases). Between the trimmed V and J ends, which lost 4 bases and 2 bases, there was a span of 16 bases. CDR1 LNHDA and CDR2 SQIVND come from the germline V gene (reference sequence). The CDR3 has 16 amino acids. The CDR3 region has the DNA TGTGCCAGTAGTAAGGGGGGGCGTACCCCCACAGATACGCAGTATTTT. This codes for CASSKGGRTPTDTQYF.

The gene calls are TRBV5-1 and TRBJ1-3; D not certain. The CDR3 extends over 14 amino acids. The V gene's germline CDR1 is SGHRS and CDR2 YFSETQ. V lost 7 bases to trimming and J lost 0 bases, with 11 bases between them. The CDR3: CASQDGSSGNTIYF. Written as DNA, the CDR3 is TGCGCCAGCCAGGACGGGAGCTCTGGAAACACCATATATTTT. The full variable domain, its missing parts supplied by reference TRBV5-1 and TRBJ1-3, is KAGVTQTPRYLIKTRGQQVTLSCSPISGHRSVSWYQQTPGQGLQFLFEYFSETQRNKGNFPGRFSGRQFSNSRSEMNVSTLELGDSALYLCASQDGSSGNTIYFGEGSWLTVV.

This chain joins TRBV7-2 and TRBJ2-5; 7 bases match TRBD1. Unmatched junction bases numbered 4, after V lost 1 base and J lost 5 bases. Germline assignment: CDR1 SGHTA and CDR2 FQGNSA. The CDR3 consists of 14 residues. Here the CDR3 reads CASSLGGGDETQYF. The DNA for the CDR3 is TGTGCCAGCAGCTTAGGAGGGGGCGACGAGACCCAGTACTTC.

The gene calls are TRBV9 and TRBJ2-3, with TRBD1 matching over 9 bases. V lost 4 bases and J lost 1; bases outside the gene matches: 10. Germline CDR1 and CDR2: SGDLS and YYNGEE. The CDR3 is 17 amino acids. The CDR3 nucleotides read TGTGCCAGCAGCCAGGGACAGGGAGGAGTTGGCACAGATACGCAGTATTTT. This translates into CASSQGQGGVGTDTQYF.

The chain couples TRBV7-6 to TRBJ1-1; D ambiguous. The V gene lost 1 base and the J gene lost 1 base, with 7 bases spanning the gap. Germline CDR1 reads SGHVS; CDR2 reads FNYEAQ. This CDR3 contains 14 residues. CDR3 region: CASSLGHQNTEAFF. CDR3 bases: TGTGCCAGCAGCTTAGGACATCAGAACACTGAAGCTTTCTTT.

The V call is TRBV5-1, the J call TRBJ1-2; possible D gene TRBD1, 5 bases. CDR3 size: 15 residues. The germline gives CDR1 SGHRS, CDR2 YFSETQ. Between the trimmed V and J ends, which lost 1 base and 8 bases, there was a span of 18 bases. The CDR3 DNA follows: TGCGCCAGCAGCTTGTTACCATTCCAGGGAGGGGGCTACACCTTC. This sequence encodes CASSLLPFQGGGYTF. The variable domain in full, completed from reference TRBV5-1 and TRBJ1-2, reads KAGVTQTPRYLIKTRGQQVTLSCSPISGHRSVSWYQQTPGQGLQFLFEYFSETQRNKGNFPGRFSGRQFSNSRSEMNVSTLELGDSALYLCASSLLPFQGGGYTFGSGTRLTVV.

V and J are TRBV7-9 and TRBJ1-1, with 9 bases aligning to TRBD1. Germline trimming cut 5 bases from V and 5 bases from J; bases unmatched to any gene: 12. This CDR3 comprises 16 residues. The V gene's germline CDR1 is SEHNR and CDR2 FQNEAQ (reference sequence). The CDR3 loop is CASSPNPGQGGTEAFF. CDR3 nucleotide sequence: TGTGCCAGCAGCCCAAACCCGGGACAGGGTGGGACTGAAGCTTTCTTT.

In this sample, this clone turned up a few times. V gene TRBV4-1 combines with J gene TRBJ2-5; D perhaps matches TRBD1 (6 bases). CDR1 and CDR2 (germline): MGHRA, YSYEKL. Deletions cut 1 base from V and 2 bases from J, with 14 bases between. The CDR3 runs to 16 residues. The CDR3 nucleotides read TGCGCCAGCAGCCAAGTGGCCCGGGACACTCAAGAGACCCAGTACTTC. It encodes CASSQVARDTQETQYF.

Judged by abundance, this clone is medium-sized. This chain joins TRBV6-6 and TRBJ2-7; TRBD1 agrees at 11 bases. With 5 bases clipped from V and 5 bases from J, the junction kept 8 bases outside the gene matches. The germline CDR1 and CDR2 sequences are MNHNY and SVGAGI (reference sequence). The CDR3 length is 15 residues. The CDR3: CASSPGQGAFNEQYF. The CDR3 DNA reads as TGTGCCAGCAGTCCTGGACAGGGGGCATTCAACGAGCAGTACTTC.

This clone occurred a few times. This chain links TRBV28 with TRBJ1-2; 7 nucleotides align to TRBD1. This CDR3 comprises 15 residues. CDR1 MDHEN and CDR2 SYDVKM come from the germline V gene. J lost 6 bases, V lost 7 bases, and 14 bases had no gene match. CDR3 amino acids: CASTLPLQGQDGYTF. The CDR3 DNA is TGTGCCAGCACGCTCCCGCTACAGGGGCAAGATGGCTACACCTTC.

The chain couples TRBV9 to TRBJ1-3, with D maybe TRBD1 (5 bases). CDR3 size: 15 residues. Trimming shortened V by 1 base and J by 1 base, and 9 bases separated the two germline ends. CDR1 is SGDLS and CDR2 is YYNGEE in the germline V gene. CDR3 nucleotide sequence: TGTGCCAGCAGCGTACTCTCAGGGTCTGGAAACACCATATATTTT. Protein sequence: CASSVLSGSGNTIYF.

The rearrangement uses TRBV9 and TRBJ1-2; TRBD1 is a possible D gene (6 bases). The CDR3 is 15 amino acids. With 4 bases removed from V and 0 bases from J, the gap between germline ends came to 13 bases. CDR1 SGDLS and CDR2 YYNGEE come from the germline V gene. CDR3 loop: CASSQLGTPNYGYTF. CDR3 sequence (DNA): TGTGCCAGCAGCCAGCTGGGGACACCTAACTATGGCTACACCTTC.

The V gene is TRBV6-1, the J gene TRBJ2-5, with 7 bases matching TRBD2. The trim removed 7 bases at V and 4 bases at J, leaving 9 bases unmatched. Germline V gene data show CDR1 as MNHNS and CDR2 as SASEGT. The CDR3 is 14 residues long. CDR3 loop: CASITAGVTETQYF. The CDR3 DNA is TGTGCCAGCATAACGGCGGGGGTCACAGAGACCCAGTACTTC.

CDR3 nucleotide sequence: TGTGCCAGCAGCACGAGGACTAGCGACGCAGATACGCAGTATTTT. Translating gives CASSTRTSDADTQYF. The rearrangement links TRBV4-2 to TRBJ2-3, with 9 nucleotides matching TRBD2. CDR3 size: 15 residues. The J segment lost 4 bases and the V segment lost 5 bases, leaving 7 bases of the junction unmatched. Looked up from germline, CDR1 is LGHNA and CDR2 is YNFKEQ.

The chain joins TRBV29-1 to TRBJ2-6, with TRBD1 matching 7 bases. CDR3 length: 15 amino acids. Per germline, CDR1 SQVTM and CDR2 ANQGSEA. After removal of 6 bases from V and 4 bases from J, the junction contained 9 bases not matched to a gene. CDR3 bases: TGCAGCGTAGACGACAGGGCTGCCGGGGCCAACGTCCTGACTTTC. Its protein is CSVDDRAAGANVLTF.

This clone turned up a few times. The chain has TRBV5-1 and TRBJ1-2; TRBD1 aligns across 7 bases. V shed 0 bases, J shed 3 bases, and the junction held 5 bases outside the gene matches. The CDR3 spans 15 residues. Germline V lookup: CDR1 SGHRS, CDR2 YFSETQ. CDR3 sequence reads: CASSLAGRGDYGYTF. The CDR3 DNA is TGCGCCAGCAGCTTGGCCGGCAGGGGGGACTATGGCTACACCTTC.

This chain joins TRBV5-1 and TRBJ1-3, with 7 positions matching TRBD1. V gave up 4 bases and J gave up 6 bases; unmatched junction bases: 7. CDR3 length: 14 residues. Germline lookup yields CDR1 SGHRS and CDR2 YFSETQ. The CDR3 sequence: CASSPGGTANTIYF. The CDR3 DNA reads TGCGCCAGCAGCCCGGGGGGGACAGCAAACACCATATATTTT.

This clone was found once. The rearrangement uses TRBV2 and TRBJ2-5; D possibly corresponds to TRBD2 (5 bases). CDR3 length: 12 amino acids. Germline assignment: CDR1 SNHLY and CDR2 FYNNEI. The ends were cut back, 4 bases at V and 2 bases at J, with 5 bases in the middle. The CDR3, as DNA: TGTGCCAGCAGTGCGGGGCAAGAGACCCAGTACTTC. It specifies CASSAGQETQYF.

This clone was observed a few times. This chain links TRBV19 with TRBJ2-2; maybe TRBD2 (5 bases). Germline V gene data show CDR1 as LNHDA and CDR2 as SQIVND (reference sequence). Trimming cost V 0 bases and J 4 bases, with 12 bases left between them. This CDR3 spans 16 amino acids. The CDR3 reads CASSIDSGWATGELFF. The CDR3 DNA reads TGTGCCAGTAGTATAGATTCGGGGTGGGCCACCGGGGAGCTGTTTTTT.

The genes are TRBV4-3 and TRBJ2-3; 7 positions agree with TRBD2. This CDR3 is built from 18 residues. The junction had 14 bases not matched to a gene; V was cut back by 1 base and J by 4 bases. The germline gives CDR1 LGHNA, CDR2 YSLEER. The CDR3 loop reads CASSQGLGGSGAADTQYF. Here the CDR3 DNA reads TGCGCCAGCAGCCAAGGGCTGGGGGGAAGCGGGGCCGCAGATACGCAGTATTTT.

This clone was seen a handful of times. The CDR3 spells CASSEQGKTYEQYF. In DNA, the CDR3 is TGTGCCAGCAGTGAACAGGGAAAAACCTACGAGCAGTACTTC. The rearrangement links TRBV2 to TRBJ2-7, with D perhaps TRBD1 (5 bases). The CDR3 length is 14 residues. Germline CDR1 and CDR2: SNHLY and FYNNEI. V was pared by 2 bases and J by 2 bases, with 10 bases between.

The chain couples TRBV4-3 to TRBJ1-4, with D uncertain. This CDR3 is 15 amino acids long. Germline V CDR1 and CDR2: LGHNA, YSLEER. V lost 1 base, J lost 8 bases, and 14 bases lay in between. The CDR3 nucleotides are TGCGCCAGCAGCCAAGTTTACGGGATGGGCGAAAAACTGTTTTTT. Encoded protein: CASSQVYGMGEKLFF.

Comment on this clone: Other nucleotide sequences in the sample specify the same CDR3. The rearrangement uses TRBV9 and TRBJ2-3, with D hard to call. Trimming shortened V by 4 bases and J by 6 bases, and 12 bases separated the two germline ends. Germline loops: CDR1 SGDLS, CDR2 YYNGEE. There are 13 residues in the CDR3. CDR3 residues: CASSFQYRDTQYF. CDR3 DNA sequence: TGTGCCAGCAGCTTCCAGTACCGCGATACGCAGTATTTT.

The chain's CDR3 is CASSQDRTGTGRGAPRPLHF. CDR3 bases: TGTGCCAGCAGCCAAGACCGGACCGGGACAGGCCGTGGGGCCCCTCGGCCCCTCCACTTT. The V and J genes are TRBV4-2 and TRBJ1-6; 8 bases are shared with TRBD1. V lost 0 bases, J lost 13 bases, and 23 bases stayed unmatched. Germline V CDR1 and CDR2: LGHNA, YNFKEQ. The CDR3 sequence is 20 residues long.

This clone has only a few counts. The chain's CDR3 is CASGGGMGLTTDTQYF. CDR3 in DNA: TGTGCCAGCGGGGGGGGGATGGGACTCACCACAGATACGCAGTATTTT. The rearrangement joins TRBV2 to TRBJ2-3, with 7 bases matching TRBD2. V dropped 8 bases and J dropped 2; count of bases not matched to a gene: 13. The CDR3 consists of 16 residues. Germline CDR1 is SNHLY and CDR2 is FYNNEI.

This clone has just a few counts. The V gene is TRBV11-2, the J gene TRBJ1-6, with D possibly matching TRBD1 (5 bases). Germline V lookup: CDR1 SGHAT, CDR2 FQNNGV. Trimming took off 6 bases at V and 7 bases at J, with 19 bases between the two ends. The CDR3 spans 16 residues. The DNA for the CDR3 is TGTGCCAGCAGATTACTGGTAGGGGCGCTCAATTCACCCCTCCACTTT. Translating it yields CASRLLVGALNSPLHF.

The chain recombines TRBV18 with TRBJ2-1; 8 nucleotides agree with TRBD1. After removal of 7 bases from V and 9 bases from J, the junction contained 8 bases not matched to a gene. The CDR3 runs 13 residues. CDR1 and CDR2 (germline): KGHSH, LQKENI. CDR3 residues: CASLGQGVGEQFF. The CDR3 nucleotides read TGTGCCAGCTTAGGACAGGGTGTAGGTGAGCAGTTCTTC. The entire variable domain, with the rest obtained from reference TRBV18 and TRBJ2-1, is as follows: NAGVMQNPRHLVRRRGQEARLRCSPMKGHSHVYWYRQLPEEGLKFMVYLQKENIIDESGMPKERFSAEFPKEGPSILRIQQVVRGDSAAYFCASLGQGVGEQFFGPGTRLTVL.

The CDR3 sequence: CASSGRQGNSYGYTF. CDR3 sequence (DNA): TGTGCCAGCAGCGGGAGACAGGGGAACTCGTATGGCTACACCTTC. The gene calls are TRBV5-6 and TRBJ1-2; 8 bases are shared with TRBD1. The CDR3 covers 15 residues. The junction had 10 bases not matched to a gene; V was cut back by 4 bases and J by 5 bases. Germline loops: CDR1 SGHDT, CDR2 YYEEEE. Drawing the rest from reference TRBV5-6 and TRBJ1-2, the complete variable domain is DAGVTQSPTHLIKTRGQQVTLRCSPKSGHDTVSWYQQALGQGPQFIFQYYEEEERQRGNFPDRFSGHQFPNYSSELNVNALLLGDSALYLCASSGRQGNSYGYTFGSGTRLTVV.

With respect to this clone: Germline and junction disagree at one end, which may indicate a read error. J is TRBJ1-6 and V is TRBV9; D is perhaps TRBD1 (6 bases). The length of the CDR3 is 14 residues. The V gene's germline CDR1 is SGDLS and CDR2 YYNGEE. The CDR3 loop reads CASSELQGNSPLRF. The CDR3, as DNA: TGTGCCAGCAGCGAATTACAGGGTAATTCACCCCTCCGCTTT.